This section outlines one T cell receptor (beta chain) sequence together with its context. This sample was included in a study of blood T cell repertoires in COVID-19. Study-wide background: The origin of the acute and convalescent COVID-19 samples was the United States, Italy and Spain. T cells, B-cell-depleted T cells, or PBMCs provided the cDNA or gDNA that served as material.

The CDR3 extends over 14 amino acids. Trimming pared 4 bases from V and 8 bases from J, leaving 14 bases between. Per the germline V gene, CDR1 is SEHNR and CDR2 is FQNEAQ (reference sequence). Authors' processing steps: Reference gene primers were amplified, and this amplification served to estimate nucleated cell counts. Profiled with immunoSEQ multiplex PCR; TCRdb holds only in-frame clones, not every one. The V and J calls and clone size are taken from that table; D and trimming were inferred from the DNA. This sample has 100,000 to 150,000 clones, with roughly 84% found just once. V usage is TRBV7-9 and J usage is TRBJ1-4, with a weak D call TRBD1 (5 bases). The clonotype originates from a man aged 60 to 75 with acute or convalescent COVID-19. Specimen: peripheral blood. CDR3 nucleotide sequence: TGTGCCAGCAGCTCCCAGGGACTCTGGGAAAAACTGTTTTTT. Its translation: CASSSQGLWEKLFF.